This T cell receptor (beta chain) comes out of a study of blood T cell repertoires in COVID-19. Generated by immunoSEQ multiplex PCR, the TCRdb table keeps only in-frame clones and is missing some. The sample yields 120,000 to 150,000 clones, around 83% seen once. Germline values: CDR1 LNHNV, CDR2 YYDKDF (reference sequence). This CDR3 has 15 residues. With 2 bases clipped from V and 4 bases from J, the junction kept 6 bases outside the gene matches. This receptor was taken from a human donor with acute or convalescent COVID-19. The donor label of this sample is uncertain. The sequencing sample was made of peripheral blood. The chain recombines TRBV15 with TRBJ1-2; TRBD1 agrees at 8 bases. The CDR3 DNA is TGTGCCACCAGCAGATCGCAAACAGGGGGCTATGGCTACACCTTC. This codes for CATSRSQTGGYGYTF.